This TCR beta chain was sequenced for a study of T cell changes during pregnancy in multiple sclerosis. Method: immunoSEQ multiplex PCR; TCRdb's copy keeps in-frame clones and lacks some. The sample includes roughly 89,000 clones, about 94% seen only once; the top ten take around 2.3%. The sequence derives from a female donor with multiple sclerosis, enrolled in a pregnancy study. Material: peripheral blood, obtained in the third trimester of pregnancy.

CDR3 protein: CASSLSPIRDSNPYGYTF. The CDR3 DNA reads as TGCGCCAGCAGCTTGTCTCCCATCCGGGACAGCAACCCCTATGGCTACACCTTC. V usage is TRBV5-1 and J usage is TRBJ1-2; 7 bases line up with TRBD1. V trimming: 1 base; J trimming: 4 bases; junction bases outside the gene matches: 16. The CDR3 spans 18 residues. The V gene's germline CDR1 is SGHRS and CDR2 YFSETQ.